The source of this T cell receptor beta chain is a study of blood T cell repertoires in COVID-19. On the study more broadly: The analysed material was cDNA or gDNA that came from T cells, B-cell-depleted T cells, or PBMCs.

The CDR3 sequence is 15 residues long. Deletions cut 4 bases from V and 5 bases from J, with 12 bases between. CDR1 SGHDN and CDR2 FVKESK come from the germline V gene. Participants spanned ages about 18 to 100 years and resided in about two dozen US areas. Each participant's cohort was designated according to participant-reported clinical history. Authors' data handling: Amplifying reference gene primers gave estimates of nucleated cell counts. This table comes from immunoSEQ multiplex PCR, and its TCRdb copy is limited to in-frame clones, with some not included. V and J calls and clone size are as listed in that table; D and trimming were resolved from the DNA. The sample holds hundreds of thousands of clones, roughly 90% seen once.

V usage is TRBV14 and J usage is TRBJ1-6, with D uncertain. The clonotype comes from a woman aged 18-29 years with acute COVID-19. Sequenced material: PBMCs or T cells enriched from blood (not recorded which). CDR3: CASSLRSLDNSPLHF. Written as DNA, the CDR3 is TGTGCCAGCAGCCTTCGATCCTTAGATAATTCACCCCTCCACTTT.